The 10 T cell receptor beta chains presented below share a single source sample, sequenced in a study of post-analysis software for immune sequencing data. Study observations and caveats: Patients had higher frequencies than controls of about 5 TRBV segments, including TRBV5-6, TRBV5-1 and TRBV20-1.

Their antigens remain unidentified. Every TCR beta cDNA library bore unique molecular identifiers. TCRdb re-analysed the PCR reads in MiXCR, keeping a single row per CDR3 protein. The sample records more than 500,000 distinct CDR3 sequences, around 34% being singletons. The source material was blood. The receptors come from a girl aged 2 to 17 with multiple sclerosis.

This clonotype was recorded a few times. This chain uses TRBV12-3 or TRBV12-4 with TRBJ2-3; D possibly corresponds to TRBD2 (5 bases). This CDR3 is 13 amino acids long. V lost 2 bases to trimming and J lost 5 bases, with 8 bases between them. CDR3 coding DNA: TGTGCCAGCAGTTTAAGAGGGTTAGATACGCAGTATTTT. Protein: CASSLRGLDTQYF.

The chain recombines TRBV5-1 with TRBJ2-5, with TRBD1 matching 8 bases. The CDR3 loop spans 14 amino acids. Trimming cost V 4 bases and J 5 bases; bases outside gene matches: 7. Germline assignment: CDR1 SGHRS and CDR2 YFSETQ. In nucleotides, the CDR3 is TGCGCCAGCAGCGCGACAGGGGCCGGGGAGACCCAGTACTTC. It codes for CASSATGAGETQYF.

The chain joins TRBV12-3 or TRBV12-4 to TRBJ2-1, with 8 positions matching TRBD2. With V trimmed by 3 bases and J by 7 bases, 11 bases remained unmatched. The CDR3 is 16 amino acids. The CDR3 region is CASSFRRGGSRNEQFF. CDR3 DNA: TGTGCCAGCAGTTTTCGTCGGGGGGGCTCTCGTAATGAGCAGTTCTTC.

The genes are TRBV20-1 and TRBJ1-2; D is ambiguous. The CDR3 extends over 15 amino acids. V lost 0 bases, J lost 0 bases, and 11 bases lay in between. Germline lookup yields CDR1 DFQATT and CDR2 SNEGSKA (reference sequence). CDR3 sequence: CSARDRGRSNYGYTF. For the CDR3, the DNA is TGCAGTGCTAGAGATCGTGGGAGGTCTAACTATGGCTACACCTTC.

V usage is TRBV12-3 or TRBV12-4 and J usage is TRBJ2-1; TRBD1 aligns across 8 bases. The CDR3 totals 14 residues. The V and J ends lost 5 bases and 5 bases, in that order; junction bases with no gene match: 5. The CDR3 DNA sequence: TGTGCCAGCAGTCAAGAGACAGGGGACAATGAGCAGTTCTTC. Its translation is CASSQETGDNEQFF.

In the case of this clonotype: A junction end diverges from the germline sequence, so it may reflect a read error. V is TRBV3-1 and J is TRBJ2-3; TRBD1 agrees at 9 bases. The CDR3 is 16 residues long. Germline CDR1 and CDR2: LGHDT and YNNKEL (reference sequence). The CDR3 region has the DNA TGTGCCAGCAGCCAAGATTGGACAGGGGTTGCAGATACGCAGGATTTT. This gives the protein CASSQDWTGVADTQDF.

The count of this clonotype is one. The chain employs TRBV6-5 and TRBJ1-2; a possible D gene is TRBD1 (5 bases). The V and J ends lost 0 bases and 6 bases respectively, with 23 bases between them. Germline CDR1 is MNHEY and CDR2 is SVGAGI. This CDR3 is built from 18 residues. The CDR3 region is CASSYSRGFDDPPHGYTF. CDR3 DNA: TGTGCCAGCAGTTACTCGAGGGGATTTGACGACCCGCCTCATGGCTACACCTTC.

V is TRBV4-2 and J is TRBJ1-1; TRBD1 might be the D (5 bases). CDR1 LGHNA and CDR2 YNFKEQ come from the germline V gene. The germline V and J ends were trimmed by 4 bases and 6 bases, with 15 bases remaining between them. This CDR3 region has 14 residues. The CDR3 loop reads CASSLLGGGSEAFF. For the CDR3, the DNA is TGTGCCAGCAGCCTCCTGGGGGGGGGATCTGAAGCTTTCTTT.

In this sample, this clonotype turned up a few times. The CDR3 DNA reads as TGCGCCAGCAGCTTGGCCACGGCAGATGGCTACACCTTC. This codes for CASSLATADGYTF. J is TRBJ1-2 and V is TRBV5-1; D not resolved. The CDR3 runs to 13 residues. Trimming shortened V by 0 bases and J by 6 bases, and 9 bases separated the two germline ends. Germline V gene lookup returns CDR1 SGHRS and CDR2 YFSETQ.

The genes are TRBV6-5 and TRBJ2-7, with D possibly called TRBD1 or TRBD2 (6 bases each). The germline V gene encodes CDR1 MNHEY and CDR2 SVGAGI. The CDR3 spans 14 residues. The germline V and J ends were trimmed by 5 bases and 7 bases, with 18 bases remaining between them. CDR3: CASSRANRRGEQYF. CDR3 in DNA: TGTGCCAGCAGTCGAGCGAACAGGAGGGGGGAGCAGTACTTC.